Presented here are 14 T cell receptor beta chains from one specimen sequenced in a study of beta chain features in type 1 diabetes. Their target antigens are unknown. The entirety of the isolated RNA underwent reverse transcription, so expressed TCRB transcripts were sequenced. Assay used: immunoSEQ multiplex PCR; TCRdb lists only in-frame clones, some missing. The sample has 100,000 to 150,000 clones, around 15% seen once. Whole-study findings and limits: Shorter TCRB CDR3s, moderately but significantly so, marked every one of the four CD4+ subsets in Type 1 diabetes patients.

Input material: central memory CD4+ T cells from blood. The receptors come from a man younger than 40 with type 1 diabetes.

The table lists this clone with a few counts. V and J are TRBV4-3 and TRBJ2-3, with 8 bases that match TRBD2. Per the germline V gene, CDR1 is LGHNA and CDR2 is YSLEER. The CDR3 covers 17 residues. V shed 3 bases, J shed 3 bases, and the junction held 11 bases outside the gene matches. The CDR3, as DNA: TGCGCCAGCAGCCACTATACCGAGCGGGGGAGGACAGATACGCAGTATTTT. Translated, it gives CASSHYTERGRTDTQYF.

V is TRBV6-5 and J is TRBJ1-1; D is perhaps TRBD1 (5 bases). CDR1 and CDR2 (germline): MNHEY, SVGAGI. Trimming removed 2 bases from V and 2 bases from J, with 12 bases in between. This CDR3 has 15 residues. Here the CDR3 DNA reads TGTGCCAGCAGTTACGCCCCGGGGGAAAACACTGAAGCTTTCTTT. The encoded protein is CASSYAPGENTEAFF.

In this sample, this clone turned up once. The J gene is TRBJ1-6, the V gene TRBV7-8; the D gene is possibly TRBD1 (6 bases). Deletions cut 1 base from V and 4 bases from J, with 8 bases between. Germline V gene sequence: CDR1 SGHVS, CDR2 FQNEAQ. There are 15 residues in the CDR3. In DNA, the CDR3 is TGTGCCAGCAGCTTAGAAGGGGGGTATAATTCACCCCTCCACTTT. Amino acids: CASSLEGGYNSPLHF.

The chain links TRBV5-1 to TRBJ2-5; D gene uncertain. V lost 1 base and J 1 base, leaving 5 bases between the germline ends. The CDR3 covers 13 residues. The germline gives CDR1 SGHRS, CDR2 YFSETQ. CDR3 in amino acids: CASSLNAQETQYF. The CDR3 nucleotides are TGCGCCAGCAGCTTGAATGCCCAAGAGACCCAGTACTTC.

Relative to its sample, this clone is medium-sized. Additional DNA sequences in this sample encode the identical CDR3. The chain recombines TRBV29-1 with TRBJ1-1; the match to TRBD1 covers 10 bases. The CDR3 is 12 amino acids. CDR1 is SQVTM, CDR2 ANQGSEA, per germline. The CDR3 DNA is TGCAGTGCACGGACAGGGGGCACTGAAGCTTTCTTT. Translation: CSARTGGTEAFF.

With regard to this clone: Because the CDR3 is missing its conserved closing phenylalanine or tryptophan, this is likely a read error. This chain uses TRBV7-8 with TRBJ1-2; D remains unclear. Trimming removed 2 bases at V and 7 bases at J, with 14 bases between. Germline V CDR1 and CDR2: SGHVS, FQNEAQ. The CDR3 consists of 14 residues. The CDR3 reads CASSLNFGISGYTS. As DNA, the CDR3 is TGTGCCAGCAGCTTAAATTTTGGTATCTCTGGCTACACCTCC.

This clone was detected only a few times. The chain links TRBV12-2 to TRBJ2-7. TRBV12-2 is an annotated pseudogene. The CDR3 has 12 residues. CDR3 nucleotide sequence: TGTGCAAGTCGCTTAGCGTTTGGTGAGCAGTACTTC. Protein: CASRLAFGEQYF.

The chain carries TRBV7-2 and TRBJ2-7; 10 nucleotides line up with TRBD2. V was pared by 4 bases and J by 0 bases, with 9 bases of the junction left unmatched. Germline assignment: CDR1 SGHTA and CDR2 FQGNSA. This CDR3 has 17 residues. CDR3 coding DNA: TGTGCCAGCAGCTCGATAGCGGGGGGCCCAACCTCCTACGAGCAGTACTTC. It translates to CASSSIAGGPTSYEQYF.

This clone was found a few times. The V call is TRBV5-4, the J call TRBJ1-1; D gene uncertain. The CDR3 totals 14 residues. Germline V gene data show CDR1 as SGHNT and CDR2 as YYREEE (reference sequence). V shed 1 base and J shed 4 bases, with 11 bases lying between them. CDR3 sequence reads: CASSLRQRVTEAFF. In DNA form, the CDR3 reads TGTGCCAGCAGCTTGAGGCAGAGAGTCACTGAAGCTTTCTTT.

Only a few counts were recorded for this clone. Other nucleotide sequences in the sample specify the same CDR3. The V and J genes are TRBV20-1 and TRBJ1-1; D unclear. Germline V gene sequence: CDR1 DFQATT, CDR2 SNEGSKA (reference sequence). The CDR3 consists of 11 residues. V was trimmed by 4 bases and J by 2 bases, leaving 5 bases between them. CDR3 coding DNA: TGCAGTGCTACAGAAAACACTGAAGCTTTCTTT. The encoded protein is CSATENTEAFF.

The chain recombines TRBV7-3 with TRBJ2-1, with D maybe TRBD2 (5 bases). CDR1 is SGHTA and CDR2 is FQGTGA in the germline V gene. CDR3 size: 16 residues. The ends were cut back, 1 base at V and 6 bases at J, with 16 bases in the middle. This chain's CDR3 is CASSLMSGSSGNEQFF. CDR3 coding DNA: TGTGCCAGCAGCTTAATGTCGGGATCTAGTGGCAATGAGCAGTTCTTC.

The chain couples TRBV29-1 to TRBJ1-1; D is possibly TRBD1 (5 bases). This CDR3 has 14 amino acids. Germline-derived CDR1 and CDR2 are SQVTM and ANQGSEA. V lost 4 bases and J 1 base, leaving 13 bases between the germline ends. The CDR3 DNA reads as TGCAGCGTTGTAGGGGCGCGTGGGAACACTGAAGCTTTCTTT. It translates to CSVVGARGNTEAFF.

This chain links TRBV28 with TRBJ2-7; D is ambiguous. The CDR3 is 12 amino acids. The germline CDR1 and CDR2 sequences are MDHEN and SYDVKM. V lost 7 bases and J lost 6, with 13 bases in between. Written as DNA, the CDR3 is TGTGCCAGCACCGACCAGAGAGGCGAGCAGTACTTC. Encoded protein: CASTDQRGEQYF. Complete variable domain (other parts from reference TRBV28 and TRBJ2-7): DVKVTQSSRYLVKRTGEKVFLECVQDMDHENMFWYRQDPGLGLRLIYFSYDVKMKEKGDIPEGYSVSREKKERFSLILESASTNQTSMYLCASTDQRGEQYFGPGTRLTVT.

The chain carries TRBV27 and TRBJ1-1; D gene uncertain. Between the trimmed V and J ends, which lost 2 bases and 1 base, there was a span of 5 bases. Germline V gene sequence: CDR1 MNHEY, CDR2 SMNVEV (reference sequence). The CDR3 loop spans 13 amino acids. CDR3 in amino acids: CASSLVRNTEAFF. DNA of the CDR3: TGTGCCAGCAGTTTAGTTAGGAACACTGAAGCTTTCTTT.